Many counts were recorded for the clone carrying this T cell receptor (beta chain). Its specificity is not known. This record comes from a study of T cells after yellow fever vaccination. Study-wide findings and caveats: In FACS-sorted repertoires, abundant clonotypes from the bulk population could appear as contaminants. Primary-vaccination clones mostly resurfaced post-booster (around 96% CD4, around 88% CD8).

V was clipped by 5 bases and J by 2 bases; unmatched bases: 2. This CDR3 is built from 15 residues. MiXCR, run by TCRdb on the 5' RACE reads, gives a single entry per CDR3 protein. The sample lists approximately 70,000 distinct CDR3 sequences, more than 6.5% occurring once. Sequenced here: CD8+ T cells sorted from PBMCs, sampled roughly 46 days after the first yellow fever vaccination. The V and J genes are TRBV12-3 or TRBV12-4 and TRBJ2-4, with 11 bases aligning to TRBD1. The TCR originated in a man aged 18 to 29 who received the YFV17D yellow fever vaccine. The CDR3, as DNA: TGTGCCAGCAGTGGACAGGGGGCTTCCAAAAACATTCAGTACTTC. Its translation is CASSGQGASKNIQYF.